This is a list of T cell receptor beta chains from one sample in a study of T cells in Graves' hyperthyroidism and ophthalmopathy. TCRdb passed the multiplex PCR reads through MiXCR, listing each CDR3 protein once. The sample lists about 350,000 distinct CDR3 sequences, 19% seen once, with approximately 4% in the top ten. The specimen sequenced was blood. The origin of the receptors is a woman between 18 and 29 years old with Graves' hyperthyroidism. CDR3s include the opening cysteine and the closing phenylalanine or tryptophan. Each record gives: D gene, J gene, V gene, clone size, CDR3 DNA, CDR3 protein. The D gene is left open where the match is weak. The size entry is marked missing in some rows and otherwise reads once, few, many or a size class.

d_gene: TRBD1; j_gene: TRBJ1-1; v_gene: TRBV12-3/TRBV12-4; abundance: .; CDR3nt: TGTGCCAGCAGACCCGCCGACAGGGTCTTTGAAGCTTTCTTT; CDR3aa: CASRPADRVFEAFF
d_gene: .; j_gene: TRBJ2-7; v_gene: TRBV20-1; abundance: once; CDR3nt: TGCAGTGCTAGCCCGTTAATTGACGAGCAGTGCTTC; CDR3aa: CSASPLIDEQCF
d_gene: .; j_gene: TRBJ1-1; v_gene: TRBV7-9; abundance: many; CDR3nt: TGTGCCAGCAGCCAACCGGGGGCGGTGAACACTGAAGCTTTCTTT; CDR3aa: CASSQPGAVNTEAFF
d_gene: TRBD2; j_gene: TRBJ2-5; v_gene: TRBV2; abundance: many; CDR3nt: TGTGCCACCGATAGCGGGGGGGCGGAGACCCAGTACTTC; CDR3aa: CATDSGGAETQYF
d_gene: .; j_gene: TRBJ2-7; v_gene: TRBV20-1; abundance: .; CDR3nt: TGCAGTGCTAGAGATCTGCGCGGGCCTACCTACGAGCAGTACTTC; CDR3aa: CSARDLRGPTYEQYF
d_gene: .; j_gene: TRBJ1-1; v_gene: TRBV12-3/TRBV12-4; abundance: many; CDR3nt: TGTGCCAGCAGGCCAGCCTTGAGGAACACTGAAGCTTTCTTT; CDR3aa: CASRPALRNTEAFF
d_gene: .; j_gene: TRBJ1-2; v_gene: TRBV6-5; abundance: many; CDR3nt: TGTGCCAGCAGTTACTCGGAACTTTATGGCTACACCTTC; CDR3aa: CASSYSELYGYTF
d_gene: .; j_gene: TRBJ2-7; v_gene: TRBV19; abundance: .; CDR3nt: TGTGCCAGTAGTATGCCCAACGCGGGCAGGGCGAATAGCATGAACTACGAGCAGTACTTC; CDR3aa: CASSMPNAGRANSMNYEQYF
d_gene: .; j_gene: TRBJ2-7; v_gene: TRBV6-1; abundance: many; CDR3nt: TGTGCCAGCAGCCTGGACAGTGAGGTCTACGAGCAGTACTTC; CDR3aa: CASSLDSEVYEQYF
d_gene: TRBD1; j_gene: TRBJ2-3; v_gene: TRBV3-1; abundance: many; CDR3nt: TGTGCCAGCAGCAAGGGACAGGCGAGGGGTACGCAGTATTTT; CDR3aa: CASSKGQARGTQYF
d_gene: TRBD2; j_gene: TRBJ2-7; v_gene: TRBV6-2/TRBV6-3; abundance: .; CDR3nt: TGTGCCAGCAGTTACTCCCGGACTAGCCACTACGAGCAGTACTTC; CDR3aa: CASSYSRTSHYEQYF
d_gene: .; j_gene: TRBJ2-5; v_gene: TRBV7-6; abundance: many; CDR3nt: TGTGCCAGCAGCTTAGGGACCCAGTACTTC; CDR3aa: CASSLGTQYF
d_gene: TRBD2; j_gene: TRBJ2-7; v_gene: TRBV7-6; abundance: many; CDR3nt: TGTGCCAGCAGCTTAGGCGGGGGTCTCGGCGAGCAGTACTTC; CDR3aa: CASSLGGGLGEQYF
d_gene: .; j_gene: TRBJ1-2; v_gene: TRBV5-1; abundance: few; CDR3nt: TGCGCCAGCAAAGAACAGCGAGCTAACTATGGCTACACCTTC; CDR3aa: CASKEQRANYGYTF
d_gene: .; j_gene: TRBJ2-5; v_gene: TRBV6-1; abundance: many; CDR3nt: TGTGCCAGCAGTGGGACGGGGAGCAAGACCCAGTACTTC; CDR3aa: CASSGTGSKTQYF
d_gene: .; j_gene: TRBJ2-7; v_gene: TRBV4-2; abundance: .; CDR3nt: TGTGCCAGCAGCCAAGAGCCTCTGGTGGGGGCCTACGAGCAGTACTTC; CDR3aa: CASSQEPLVGAYEQYF
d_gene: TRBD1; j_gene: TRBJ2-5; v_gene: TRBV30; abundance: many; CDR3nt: TGTGCCTGGCCGCACAGGGGGAACGGGGAGACCCAGTACTTC; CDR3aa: CAWPHRGNGETQYF
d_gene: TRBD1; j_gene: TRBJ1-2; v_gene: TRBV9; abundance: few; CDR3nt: TGTGCCAGCAGCCCAGGCACAGGGGCTGGTTATGGCTACACCTTC; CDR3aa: CASSPGTGAGYGYTF
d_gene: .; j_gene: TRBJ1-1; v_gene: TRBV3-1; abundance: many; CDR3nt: TGTGCCAGCAGCCCAGACACCTTGAACACTGAAGCTTTCTTT; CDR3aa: CASSPDTLNTEAFF
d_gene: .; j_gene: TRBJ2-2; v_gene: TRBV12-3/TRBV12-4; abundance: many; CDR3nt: TGTGCCAGCAGTCTCACGGGGGCGAGCACCGGGGAGCTGTTTTTT; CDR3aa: CASSLTGASTGELFF
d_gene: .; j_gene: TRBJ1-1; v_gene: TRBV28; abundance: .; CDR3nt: TGTGCCACCAGCTCGGGGGGTAGACGGGTTGCTGAAGCTTTCTTT; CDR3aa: CATSSGGRRVAEAFF
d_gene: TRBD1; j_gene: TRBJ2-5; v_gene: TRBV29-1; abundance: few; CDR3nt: TGCAGCGTTTCCGACAGGGGGTCGGGTGAGACCCAGTACTTC; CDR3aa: CSVSDRGSGETQYF
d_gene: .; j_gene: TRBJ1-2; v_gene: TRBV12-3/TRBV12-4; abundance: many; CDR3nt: TGTGCCACCTGGGGGGGGGCGGACTATGGCTACACCTTC; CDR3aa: CATWGGADYGYTF
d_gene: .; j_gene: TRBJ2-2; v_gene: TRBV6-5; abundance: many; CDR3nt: TGTGCCAGCAGTAGAGATGGGAGGACCGGGGAGCTGTTTTTT; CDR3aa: CASSRDGRTGELFF
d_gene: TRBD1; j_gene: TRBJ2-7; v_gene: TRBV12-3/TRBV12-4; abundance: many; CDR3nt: TGTGCCAGCAGCTGGACAGGGCATTACGAGCAGTACTTC; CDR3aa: CASSWTGHYEQYF
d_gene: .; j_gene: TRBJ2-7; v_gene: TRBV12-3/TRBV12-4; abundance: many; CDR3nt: TGTGCCGTTCGGACGAAGAGCTCCTACGAGCAGTACTTC; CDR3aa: CAVRTKSSYEQYF
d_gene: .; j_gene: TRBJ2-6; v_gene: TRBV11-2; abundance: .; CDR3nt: TGTGCCAGCAGCTTAGAGGCTGCCTCTGGGGCCAACGTCCTGACTTTC; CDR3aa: CASSLEAASGANVLTF
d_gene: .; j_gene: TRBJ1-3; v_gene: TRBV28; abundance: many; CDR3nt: TGTGCCAGCAGTCCCGATACGGTTGGAAACACCATATATTTT; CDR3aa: CASSPDTVGNTIYF
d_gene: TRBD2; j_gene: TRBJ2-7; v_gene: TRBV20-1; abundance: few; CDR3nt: TGCAGTGCTAGCGGGGGGGCCCAGGGCGAGCAGTACTTC; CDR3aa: CSASGGAQGEQYF
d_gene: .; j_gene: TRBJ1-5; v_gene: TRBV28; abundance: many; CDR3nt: TGTGCCTGTTCTCAGGGTAACAATCAGCCCCAGCATTTT; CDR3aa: CACSQGNNQPQHF
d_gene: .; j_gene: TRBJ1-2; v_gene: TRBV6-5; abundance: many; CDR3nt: TGTGCCAGCAGTTACTCGGGCGGCAGGGGCCTGGGTGGCTACACCTTC; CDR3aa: CASSYSGGRGLGGYTF
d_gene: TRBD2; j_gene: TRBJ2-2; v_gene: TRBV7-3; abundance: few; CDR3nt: TGTGCCAGCAGCTCAGAAGGACTAGCGGGGGCCAGGGGGGAGCTGTTTTTT; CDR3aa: CASSSEGLAGARGELFF